A single TCR beta chain is shown here with its context. The data are from a study of blood T cell repertoires in COVID-19. On the study more broadly: Sites in the United States, Italy and Spain provided acute and convalescent COVID-19 samples.

Produced via immunoSEQ multiplex PCR; TCRdb's table is partial and in-frame only. The profile covers 110,000 or so clones, with 80% to 90% appearing a single time and approximately 28% taken by the ten largest. Sequenced: peripheral blood. The sequence was obtained from a man aged 65 to 85 with active or convalescent COVID-19.

CDR3 bases: TGTGCCAGCAGCTGGACAGGGCTAGAGACCCAGTACTTC. This encodes CASSWTGLETQYF. This chain uses TRBV7-2 with TRBJ2-5; TRBD1 aligns across 8 bases. The CDR3 length is 13 residues. Germline V gene sequence: CDR1 SGHTA, CDR2 FQGNSA. V was pared by 4 bases and J by 4 bases, with 2 bases of the junction left unmatched.